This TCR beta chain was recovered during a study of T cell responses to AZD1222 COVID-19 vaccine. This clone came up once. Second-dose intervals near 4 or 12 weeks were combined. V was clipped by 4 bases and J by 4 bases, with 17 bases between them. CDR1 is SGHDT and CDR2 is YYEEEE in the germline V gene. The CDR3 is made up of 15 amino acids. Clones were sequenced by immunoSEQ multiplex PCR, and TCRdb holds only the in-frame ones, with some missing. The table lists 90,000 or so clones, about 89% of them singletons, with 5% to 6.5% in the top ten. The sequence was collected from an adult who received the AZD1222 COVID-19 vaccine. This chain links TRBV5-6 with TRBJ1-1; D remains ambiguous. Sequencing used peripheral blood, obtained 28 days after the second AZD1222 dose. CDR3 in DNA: TGTGCCAGCAGCCTCGGGGTACGTGTGGGCACTGAAGCTTTCTTT. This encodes CASSLGVRVGTEAFF.